A single sample gave rise to the 24 T cell receptor beta chains below, sequenced in a study of neurological immune-mediated disorders. TCRdb analysed the 5' RACE reads with MiXCR anew, one entry per CDR3 protein. In the table there are about 53,000 distinct CDR3 sequences, approximately 17% of which are singletons. Input material: PBMCs. The receptor set was obtained from a man aged 60 to 75 in good health.

This clonotype was counted ten times or more. V is TRBV29-1 and J is TRBJ2-2, with 9 bases that match TRBD2. V was pared by 7 bases and J by 1 base, with 4 bases of the junction left unmatched. The length of the CDR3 is 14 residues. Germline V gives CDR1 SQVTM, CDR2 ANQGSEA. The CDR3 sequence is CSAGTSLNTGELFF. The DNA for the CDR3 is TGCAGCGCCGGGACTAGCCTGAACACCGGGGAGCTGTTTTTT.

This clonotype was counted ten times or more. The V gene is TRBV7-8, the J gene TRBJ2-7; possibly TRBD1 for D (5 bases). V gave up 5 bases and J gave up 5 bases, with 19 bases separating them. Germline CDR1 and CDR2: SGHVS and FQNEAQ. The CDR3 loop spans 15 amino acids. CDR3 DNA sequence: TGTGCCAGCAGCGAAACGCAGGGATGGGATGACGAGCAGTACTTC. Its protein product is CASSETQGWDDEQYF.

Ten or more counts support this clonotype. J is TRBJ2-1 and V is TRBV14; 8 bases are shared with TRBD2. The CDR3 loop spans 20 amino acids. J gave up 6 bases and V 0 bases, and 19 bases lay outside the gene matches. Germline values: CDR1 SGHDN, CDR2 FVKESK. Here the CDR3 reads CASSQDWVTSALPTINEQFF. CDR3 nucleotide sequence: TGTGCCAGCAGCCAAGATTGGGTGACTAGCGCCTTACCTACTATCAATGAGCAGTTCTTC.

In its sample, this clonotype was seen many times. J is TRBJ2-1 and V is TRBV2; D gene unclear. Germline V gene lookup returns CDR1 SNHLY and CDR2 FYNNEI. V shed 5 bases and J shed 0 bases, with 11 bases lying between them. The CDR3 is 15 residues long. The CDR3 nucleotides are TGTGCCAGCAGTAGAAGGGAAAGCTCCTACAATGAGCAGTTCTTC. It codes for CASSRRESSYNEQFF.

This clonotype has at least ten counts. This chain links TRBV21-1 with TRBJ2-7. TRBV21-1 is annotated as a pseudogene. CDR3 length: 13 amino acids. The CDR3 DNA is TGTGCCAGCAGTGCCTACCGGCCTTACGAGCAGTACTTC. Translation gives CASSAYRPYEQYF.

In this sample, this clonotype turned up many times. The gene calls are TRBV28 and TRBJ2-2; D is uncertain. The CDR3 consists of 11 residues. Trimming took 8 bases from V and 9 from J, leaving 10 bases between them. From germline, CDR1 is MDHEN and CDR2 SYDVKM. The CDR3 reads CASLGVRELFF. CDR3 DNA sequence: TGTGCCAGCTTGGGCGTCAGGGAGCTGTTTTTT.

In nucleotides, the CDR3 is TGTGCCAGCAGTGAGGACAGGGATATCGGGGAGCTGTTTTTT. Its protein is CASSEDRDIGELFF. V and J are TRBV25-1 and TRBJ2-2; 8 positions match TRBD1. Trimming took 3 bases from V and 7 from J; bases not matched to a gene: 4. The CDR3 loop spans 14 amino acids. Germline assignment: CDR1 MGHDK and CDR2 SYGVNS.

CDR3 sequence reads: CASSRRKLGQGREQYF. The CDR3 DNA follows: TGTGCCAGCAGCAGAAGAAAGCTCGGACAGGGGAGGGAGCAGTACTTC. The chain uses TRBV11-2 and TRBJ2-7; 9 nucleotides agree with TRBD1. The V gene's germline CDR1 is SGHAT and CDR2 FQNNGV. This CDR3 has 16 residues. V lost 5 bases to trimming and J lost 7 bases; unmatched junction nucleotides: 15.

By share of the sample, this clonotype is medium-sized (0.01 to 0.1%). J is TRBJ2-7 and V is TRBV27; D remains unclear. CDR1 is MNHEY, CDR2 SMNVEV, per germline (reference sequence). CDR3 size: 12 residues. Between the trimmed V and J ends, which lost 2 bases and 7 bases, there was a span of 9 bases. In DNA form, the CDR3 reads TGTGCCAGCAGTTTAATGGGCAGGGAGCAGTACTTC. Protein: CASSLMGREQYF.

A remark on this clonotype: This may be a read error, as it is one base from a much larger clone. J is TRBJ2-2 and V is TRBV5-5, with D perhaps assigned TRBD1 or TRBD2 (6 bases each). V was clipped by 1 base and J by 6 bases, with 13 bases between them. CDR1 and CDR2 (germline): SGHKS, YYEKEE (reference sequence). The CDR3 loop spans 15 amino acids. Here the CDR3 reads CASSLRGDGPGELFF. CDR3 in DNA: TGTGCCAGCAGCTTGAGGGGGGACGGCCCCGGGGAGCTGTTTTTT. Looking up the rest from reference TRBV5-5 and TRBJ2-2 gives the full variable domain: DAGVTQSPTHLIKTRGQQVTLRCSPISGHKSVSWYQQVLGQGPQFIFQYYEKEERGRGNFPDRFSARQFPNYSSELNVNALLLGDSALYLCASSLRGDGPGELFFGEGSRLTVL.

The V and J genes are TRBV7-2 and TRBJ2-7, with 10 bases identical to TRBD2. The germline gives CDR1 SGHTA, CDR2 FQGNSA. This CDR3 is 15 amino acids long. The trim removed 5 bases at V and 3 bases at J, leaving 7 bases unmatched. The CDR3 bases are TGTGCCAGCAGCCCCCAAGCTAGCGGGGGCTACGAGCAGTACTTC. It yields the protein CASSPQASGGYEQYF.

In its sample, this clonotype was seen many times. The gene calls are TRBV20-1 and TRBJ2-7; D is ambiguous. Germline loops: CDR1 DFQATT, CDR2 SNEGSKA (reference sequence). V dropped 3 bases and J dropped 6 bases, with 9 bases sitting between them. CDR3 length: 11 amino acids. CDR3: CSARRWGEQYF. For the CDR3, the DNA is TGCAGTGCTAGGAGGTGGGGCGAGCAGTACTTC.

This clonotype was counted at least ten times. This chain links TRBV12-3 or TRBV12-4 with TRBJ1-6; D perhaps matches TRBD1 (5 bases). Deletions cut 1 base from V and 7 bases from J, with 20 bases between. The CDR3 sequence is 18 residues long. The CDR3, as DNA: TGTGCCAGCAGTTTAGTCTACAGCTCTTTAGGGGTGAATTCACCCCTCCACTTT. This encodes CASSLVYSSLGVNSPLHF.

This clonotype was counted ten times or more. The CDR3 loop is CASSRGEDQNIQYF. Written as DNA, the CDR3 is TGTGCCAGCAGCAGGGGGGAGGACCAAAACATTCAGTACTTC. V is TRBV4-2 and J is TRBJ2-4, with D perhaps matching TRBD1 or TRBD2 (6 bases each). The CDR3 length is 14 residues. Germline CDR1 LGHNA, CDR2 YNFKEQ. The ends were cut back, 5 bases at V and 5 bases at J, with 13 bases in the middle.

This clonotype was observed many times. The chain is built from TRBV3-1 and TRBJ2-7; possibly TRBD2 for D (5 bases). V lost 7 bases to trimming and J lost 5 bases, with 24 bases between them. The length of the CDR3 is 16 residues. Germline V gene data show CDR1 as LGHDT and CDR2 as YNNKEL (reference sequence). CDR3 protein: CASTPFAFSAWDEQYF. DNA for the CDR3: TGTGCCAGCACCCCATTCGCGTTTAGCGCCTGGGACGAGCAGTACTTC.

This clonotype has ten or more counts. The chain carries TRBV20-1 and TRBJ2-7; D perhaps matches TRBD2 (6 bases). The CDR3 sequence is 15 residues long. V lost 0 bases and J lost 8, with 20 bases in between. Germline V gene lookup returns CDR1 DFQATT and CDR2 SNEGSKA (reference sequence). CDR3 DNA: TGCAGTGCTAGAGATAGAGATAGCGGCCTCTCAAAGCAGTACTTC. This gives the protein CSARDRDSGLSKQYF.

The J gene is TRBJ2-1, the V gene TRBV5-1; TRBD1 matches 9 bases. The CDR3 runs 12 residues. V was pared by 5 bases and J by 9 bases, with 3 bases of the junction left unmatched. Germline CDR1 is SGHRS and CDR2 is YFSETQ. CDR3 DNA: TGCGCCAGCAGAACAGGGGGCTTTGAGCAGTTCTTC. As protein: CASRTGGFEQFF.

The table lists this clonotype with many counts. The chain joins TRBV6-5 to TRBJ2-7; possibly TRBD1 for D (6 bases). Per the germline V gene, CDR1 is MNHEY and CDR2 is SVGAGI. The CDR3 has 15 amino acids. Trimming left V 5 bases short and J 5 bases short, with 19 bases between. The CDR3 region has the DNA TGTGCCAGCAGTACCCCCGGGGCAGGGGTTGACGAGCAGTACTTC. Protein product: CASSTPGAGVDEQYF.

There are many counts of this clonotype. The CDR3 loop is CASSSLYRSSGRNEQFF. Written as DNA, the CDR3 is TGTGCCAGCAGTTCCCTATATAGGTCTAGCGGGAGAAATGAGCAGTTCTTC. This chain connects TRBV28 to TRBJ2-1; 10 positions agree with TRBD2. V lost 4 bases to trimming and J lost 7 bases; unmatched junction nucleotides: 13. CDR1 is MDHEN and CDR2 is SYDVKM in the germline V gene. The CDR3 is 17 residues long.

The rearrangement links TRBV20-1 to TRBJ2-1; D is perhaps TRBD2 (5 bases). Germline loops: CDR1 DFQATT, CDR2 SNEGSKA (reference sequence). The CDR3 covers 13 residues. V lost 3 bases and J lost 13, with 19 bases in between. CDR3 sequence reads: CSASGSVPPGQFF. As DNA, the CDR3 is TGCAGTGCTAGCGGTAGCGTCCCCCCCGGTCAGTTCTTC.

Many counts were recorded for this clonotype. The gene calls are TRBV5-1 and TRBJ2-1; D is ambiguous. V shed 0 bases and J shed 0 bases, with 10 bases lying between them. The CDR3 extends over 16 amino acids. Germline loops: CDR1 SGHRS, CDR2 YFSETQ. CDR3 residues: CASSLGPIRSYNEQFF. CDR3 in DNA: TGCGCCAGCAGCTTGGGGCCCATCCGCTCCTACAATGAGCAGTTCTTC.

This chain links TRBV5-5 with TRBJ1-4, with 11 bases lining up with TRBD1. Germline lookup yields CDR1 SGHKS and CDR2 YYEKEE (reference sequence). The CDR3 is 16 residues long. Trimming removed 3 bases from V and 2 bases from J; junction bases left unmatched: 3. CDR3 coding DNA: TGTGCCAGCAGCTCGGGGACAGGGGGTACTAATGAAAAACTGTTTTTT. It yields the protein CASSSGTGGTNEKLFF.

The chain carries TRBV2 and TRBJ2-7; D not certain. V shed 8 bases and J shed 0 bases, with 8 bases lying between them. Germline V gives CDR1 SNHLY, CDR2 FYNNEI. This CDR3 comprises 12 residues. CDR3 residues: CASAGLSYEQYF. The DNA of the CDR3 is TGTGCCAGCGCCGGCCTCTCCTACGAGCAGTACTTC. Combining the CDR3 with reference TRBV2 and TRBJ2-7 gives the whole variable domain EPEVTQTPSHQVTQMGQEVILRCVPISNHLYFYWYRQILGQKVEFLVSFYNNEISEKSEIFDDQFSVERPDGSNFTLKIRSTKLEDSAMYFCASAGLSYEQYFGPGTRLTVT.

For this clonotype: A read error may be the cause here, since a much bigger clone is one base away. This rearrangement joins TRBV20-1 to TRBJ2-1; no clear D gene. Germline CDR1 DFQATT, CDR2 SNEGSKA (reference sequence). The length of the CDR3 is 12 residues. Between the trimmed V and J ends, which lost 3 bases and 10 bases, there was a span of 13 bases. The CDR3, as DNA: TGCAGTGCTAGTGTTTCCTCACAGGAGCAGTTCTTC. This sequence encodes CSASVSSQEQFF.